This T cell receptor (beta chain) was documented in a study of beta chain features in type 1 diabetes (dated by TCRdb to between 2017 and 2018). Notes on the research overall: No differences in mean age, gender distribution, total cell number or subset yield were found between patients and healthy donors. Whereas all 30 or so donors provided naive and central memory subsets, regulatory and stem cell-like memory subsets were isolated from just 8 patients and roughly 8 healthy donors. Across all samples, 90 million to 130 million sorted cells were examined, and cell number per subset correlated strongly with RNA yield. The study compared the TCRB repertoires of sorted circulating CD4+ T cell subsets in recently diagnosed type 1 diabetes patients with those in matched healthy donors. The study at large found these results: Sequencing cDNA rather than genomic DNA could over-represent highly expressing activated cells, although activation and CD3 levels did not differ between groups. Shorter templates might be favored by PCR, yet because patient and control samples were amplified and corrected together, any such skew would affect both groups equally. Naive, central memory and regulatory TCRB repertoires appeared more similar among patients than among healthy donors. Because the HLA sub-analyses included only small numbers of individuals, any influence of HLA type on TCRB rearrangement was left unresolved. Type 1 diabetes patients showed a moderate but significant shortening of TCRB CDR3 length in all four CD4+ subsets. At VDJ recombination sites, type 1 diabetes patients had fewer insertions and more deleted nucleotides, which implies abnormalities in thymic rearrangement.

A single peripheral blood draw of approximately 100 mL on average was collected from each donor into heparinised tubes. Naive, central memory, regulatory and stem cell-like memory CD4+ T cells were sorted on a BD FACSAria II using a panel including CD45RO, CCR7, CD25, CD127, CD95 and CD27. A purity above 98% was achieved for all sorted populations. PBMCs were isolated immediately by Lymphoprep density gradient centrifugation and stained directly without culture. So that batch effects would be minimized, each experiment stained and sorted samples in pairs, pairing one healthy donor with one patient. Taken from cysteine to phenylalanine, the CDR3 has 15 residues. Only CDR3 DNA is held: 45 bases, read in frame from base 1. Via the germline V gene, CDR1 is SGHTA and CDR2 FQGNSA. V is reduced by 1 base and J by 4 bases, leaving a spacing of 11 bases between them. On this clone itself: Its antigen target is currently unknown. Base qualities are missing; no much larger clone stands one base away.

The High Capacity cDNA Reverse Transcription Kit was used to reverse transcribe all of the isolated RNA, meaning that expressed TCRB transcripts were what got sequenced. Naive, central memory and regulatory T cell samples underwent deep immunoSEQ sequencing, averaging about 3.5 million total reads per sample. After sorted cells were lysed in RLT buffer, RNA was extracted with DNase-treated RNeasy Micro or Mini kits, with the choice depending on cell number. To prevent cross-contamination, each cell subset was processed individually, whereas patient and healthy donor samples were processed jointly. The immunoSEQ multiplex PCR was used to amplify TCRB sequences from cDNA, yielding 87-bp fragments that span the CDR3 region. The amplicons were sequenced using the Illumina HiSeq platform. In the source study's methods: Synthetic template baselines were used to correct PCR bias computationally, reads within Hamming distance 2 were collapsed, and singletons that could not be merged were discarded. Reads were aligned to IMGT to assign V, D and J genes, CDR3 length, and insertions or deletions at six rearrangement sites. Within each subset, clonotype counts were normalized to sorted cell number, after which true diversity and Gini coefficients were computed with the tcR R package. The overlap coefficient, calculated on TCRB nucleotide sequences, was used to measure repertoire sharing. As a proxy for the pre-selection repertoire, out-of-frame TCRB sequences from naive cells were analyzed. Here the immuneACCESS table is served through TCRdb, limited to in-frame sequences with V and J called. Missing clones are a known gap in these copies; in checked studies unresolved V genes cover under half, and the rest lacks a known reason. V, J and clone size were drawn from that table, and D and trimming were deduced from the DNA. This sample is represented by 450,000 to 550,000 clones; 30% of them were singletons. Clones ranked in the top ten supply roughly 0.066% of the sample.

The V and J genes are TRBV7-2 and TRBJ2-1; matching of 6 bases hints at TRBD2 as the D gene. Sequencing was done on a sample of naive CD4+ T cells from blood. What this sample's cell subset or site label stands for: true naive CD4+ T cells. The sequence was obtained from a man younger than 30 in good health. The CDR3 protein is CASSLGPSVYNEQFF. The DNA reads TGTGCCAGCAGCTTAGGGCCTAGCGTATACAATGAGCAGTTCTTC.